This is a list of T cell receptor beta chains from one sample in a study of blood T cell repertoires in COVID-19. TCRdb keeps only in-frame clones here, not all; method: immunoSEQ multiplex PCR. Here the sample spans more than 110,000 clones, 65% to 90% being singletons. Sample: peripheral blood. The receptors come from a man aged 45 to 65 with acute or convalescent COVID-19. Each CDR3 is given with its conserved first and last residue. D genes are given only for firm matches. Only part of the rows carry a size: once, few, many, or a class if the clone is expanded.

d_call	v_call	j_call	clone_size	cdr3_aa	cdr3_nt
-	TRBV7-7	TRBJ2-2	-	CASTQSSGANTGELFF	TGTGCTAGCACCCAATCCTCAGGGGCGAACACCGGGGAGCTGTTTTTT
-	TRBV28	TRBJ1-1	-	CASSLEGGEAFF	TGTGCCAGCAGTTTAGAAGGGGGTGAAGCTTTCTTT
-	TRBV18	TRBJ2-7	-	CASSSTGSYEQYF	TGTGCCAGCTCATCGACAGGTTCCTACGAGCAGTACTTC
TRBD1	TRBV11-3	TRBJ2-3	-	CASSLGVPGQTSEVTDTQYF	TGTGCCAGCAGCTTAGGGGTACCGGGACAGACTTCGGAGGTCACAGATACGCAGTATTTT
-	TRBV30	TRBJ2-3	once	CAWSGSRGSGDTQYF	TGTGCCTGGAGTGGCTCACGTGGGTCGGGAGATACGCAGTATTTT
TRBD2	TRBV11-3	TRBJ2-5	-	CASSLTNEREWSGETQYF	TGTGCCAGCAGCTTAACGAACGAGCGGGAGTGGTCGGGGGAGACCCAGTACTTC
TRBD1	TRBV6-2/TRBV6-3	TRBJ2-3	-	CASSYPPRQGFFDTQYF	TGTGCCAGCAGTTACCCCCCGCGACAGGGTTTTTTTGATACGCAGTATTTT
TRBD1	TRBV30	TRBJ1-1	-	CAWRFTGATEAFF	TGTGCCTGGAGGTTTACAGGGGCTACTGAAGCTTTCTTT
TRBD1	TRBV7-9	TRBJ2-7	-	CASSYRGNNGEQYF	TGTGCCAGCAGTTACAGGGGAAACAATGGGGAGCAGTACTTC
TRBD1	TRBV4-1	TRBJ2-7	-	CASSHDRAYEQYF	TGCGCCAGCAGCCACGACAGGGCCTACGAGCAGTACTTC
TRBD1	TRBV19	TRBJ2-5	-	CASSIRDRDETQYF	TGTGCCAGTAGTATAAGGGACAGGGACGAGACCCAGTACTTC
TRBD2	TRBV2	TRBJ2-2	-	CASSKTASGAYTGELFF	TGTGCCAGCAGCAAAACGGCTAGCGGGGCCTACACCGGGGAGCTGTTTTTT
TRBD2	TRBV11-2	TRBJ2-1	-	CASSPTLAGGTYNEQFF	TGTGCCAGCAGCCCGACCCTAGCGGGGGGTACCTACAATGAGCAGTTCTTC
-	TRBV6-2/TRBV6-3	TRBJ2-7	-	CASSSTGYEQYF	TGTGCCAGCAGTTCTACAGGCTACGAGCAGTACTTC
-	TRBV7-6	TRBJ2-5	-	CASSRGFQETQYF	TGTGCCAGCAGCCGAGGTTTCCAAGAGACCCAGTACTTC
TRBD1	TRBV4-1	TRBJ2-7	-	CASSQRTGETYEQYF	TGCGCCAGCAGCCAACGGACAGGGGAGACCTACGAGCAGTACTTC
-	TRBV6-1	TRBJ1-5	-	CASSDSPSGNQPQHF	TGTGCCAGCAGTGATTCACCGTCGGGGAATCAGCCCCAGCATTTT
TRBD2	TRBV7-8	TRBJ2-5	-	CASSLARSGGRGETQYF	TGTGCCAGCAGCTTAGCTCGCTCCGGCGGGAGGGGAGAGACCCAGTACTTC
TRBD1	TRBV6-5	TRBJ1-4	few	CASSYSEGTGGEKLFF	TGTGCCAGCAGTTACTCGGAGGGGACAGGGGGTGAAAAACTGTTTTTT
TRBD2	TRBV10-1	TRBJ2-3	-	CASSPSGSKDTQYF	TGCGCCAGCAGCCCTAGCGGGAGTAAAGATACGCAGTATTTT
TRBD2	TRBV5-1	TRBJ2-1	-	CASSLVLAGDNEQFF	TGCGCCAGCAGCTTGGTGTTGGCGGGAGACAATGAGCAGTTCTTC
-	TRBV2	TRBJ2-7	-	CASSAYEQYF	TGTGCCAGCAGTGCGTACGAGCAGTACTTC
-	TRBV11-2	TRBJ2-7	-	CASSPWTNSYEQYF	TGTGCCAGCAGCCCCTGGACTAACTCCTACGAGCAGTACTTC
TRBD1	TRBV5-1	TRBJ1-1	-	CASSKGQGGMNTEAFF	TGCGCCAGCAGCAAAGGACAGGGGGGTATGAACACTGAAGCTTTCTTT
-	TRBV4-2	TRBJ1-6	once	CASSQGAFDSPLHF	TGTGCCAGCAGCCAAGGGGCTTTTGATTCACCCCTCCACTTT
-	TRBV12-3/TRBV12-4	TRBJ1-1	-	CAATRQMNTEAFF	TGTGCCGCTACGAGGCAAATGAACACTGAAGCTTTCTTT
-	TRBV11-2	TRBJ2-7	-	CASSLSPTQYF	TGTGCCAGCAGCTTATCACCTACTCAGTACTTC
TRBD2	TRBV30	TRBJ2-3	-	CAWGTESGTSLTDTQYF	TGTGCCTGGGGTACCGAGTCCGGGACTAGTCTCACAGATACGCAGTATTTT
-	TRBV5-6	TRBJ1-3	-	CASSLVGTRGLDGNTIYF	TGTGCCAGCAGCTTAGTTGGGACACGAGGGTTAGATGGAAACACCATATATTTT
-	TRBV19	TRBJ1-1	-	CASSMRQTIAGPSTEAFF	TGTGCCAGTAGTATGAGACAGACGATTGCCGGACCGAGCACTGAAGCTTTCTTT
TRBD2	TRBV3-1/TRBV3-2	TRBJ2-1	once	CASSQASGLQFF	TGTGCCAGCAGCCAAGCTAGCGGGCTGCAGTTCTTC
TRBD2	TRBV3-1/TRBV3-2	TRBJ2-1	few	CASSQARSGELDNEQFF	TGTGCCAGCAGCCAAGCGCGTAGCGGGGAACTAGACAATGAGCAGTTCTTC
TRBD2	TRBV15	TRBJ2-1	-	CATSRTGTSGRALYNEQFF	TGTGCCACCAGCAGAACCGGGACTAGCGGGAGGGCCCTCTACAATGAGCAGTTCTTC
-	TRBV5-1	TRBJ1-6	-	CASRPTTAGSSYSPLHF	TGCGCCAGCAGACCGACTACAGCCGGGAGTTCATATTCACCCCTCCACTTT
-	TRBV5-5	TRBJ1-1	-	CASSSGLMNTEAFF	TGTGCCAGCAGCTCGGGACTCATGAACACTGAAGCTTTCTTT
TRBD2	TRBV14	TRBJ2-1	few	CASSQDSGRRNEQFF	TGTGCCAGCAGCCAAGATAGCGGGAGGCGAAATGAGCAGTTCTTC
-	TRBV4-1	TRBJ2-7	-	CASSQVGAYEQYF	TGCGCCAGCAGCCAAGTAGGGGCCTACGAGCAGTACTTC
TRBD1	TRBV5-1	TRBJ1-3	once	CASSPAPGQRNTIYF	TGCGCCAGCAGCCCGGCTCCGGGACAGCGAAACACCATATATTTT
-	TRBV29-1	TRBJ2-5	-	CSAVEGSWETQYF	TGCAGCGCCGTAGAGGGCAGTTGGGAGACCCAGTACTTC
-	TRBV5-1	TRBJ2-7	-	CASSTPYEQYF	TGCGCCAGCAGCACACCCTACGAGCAGTACTTC
TRBD2	TRBV11-3	TRBJ2-7	once	CASSTGLVLEQYF	TGTGCCAGCAGCACCGGACTAGTTCTTGAGCAGTACTTC
-	TRBV28	TRBJ2-7	-	CASSSPGTNSYEQYF	TGTGCCAGCAGTTCCCCCGGGACAAATTCATACGAGCAGTACTTC
TRBD1	TRBV19	TRBJ1-6	-	CASRGTADNSPLHF	TGTGCCAGTAGGGGGACAGCCGATAATTCACCCCTCCACTTT
-	TRBV3-1/TRBV3-2	TRBJ2-5	-	CASSLAETQYF	TGTGCCAGCAGCCTAGCGGAGACCCAGTACTTC
-	TRBV12-3/TRBV12-4	TRBJ2-7	-	CATSRDTPYEQYF	TGTGCCACCTCCCGGGACACCCCCTACGAGCAGTACTTC
TRBD1	TRBV14	TRBJ2-7	-	CASSQSRGFYEQYF	TGTGCCAGCAGCCAAAGCAGGGGGTTCTACGAGCAGTACTTC